The 21 T cell receptor beta chains below were found in one sample sequenced in a study of T cells after posttransplantation cyclophosphamide. TCRdb keeps only in-frame clones here, not all; method: immunoSEQ multiplex PCR. In total the sample includes about 30,000 clones, none of them seen once. The sample taken for sequencing was PBMCs. The receptor set was obtained from a woman aged 25 to 39 in good health and a related stem cell transplant donor.

This clone was counted only a few times. The CDR3 sequence: CASSWGGERGRWNEQFF. CDR3 in DNA: TGTGCCAGCAGCTGGGGAGGCGAGAGGGGGCGGTGGAATGAGCAGTTCTTC. V is TRBV5-6 and J is TRBJ2-1; D might be TRBD1 (7 bases). There are 17 residues in the CDR3. With 3 bases removed from V and 7 bases from J, the gap between germline ends came to 23 bases. CDR1 and CDR2 from the germline V gene are SGHDT and YYEEEE.

This clone was counted ten times or more. This chain joins TRBV11-2 and TRBJ2-7; D might be TRBD1 (6 bases). The CDR3 is 14 amino acids. Trimming removed 7 bases from V and 2 bases from J, with 15 bases in between. The germline gives CDR1 SGHAT, CDR2 FQNNGV. Written as DNA, the CDR3 is TGTGCCAGCAACCGGGACACCTATCCCTACGAGCAGTACTTC. This sequence encodes CASNRDTYPYEQYF.

In its sample, this clone was seen many times. V usage is TRBV5-4 and J usage is TRBJ1-1, with D possibly being TRBD1 (5 bases). The germline V gene encodes CDR1 SGHNT and CDR2 YYREEE (reference sequence). With 2 bases removed from V and 4 bases from J, the gap between germline ends came to 15 bases. The CDR3 loop spans 15 amino acids. CDR3 sequence (DNA): TGTGCCAGCAGCTTAGAACGAGGGGCTGGCACTGAAGCTTTCTTT. As protein: CASSLERGAGTEAFF.

This clone was recorded at least ten times. This chain links TRBV5-1 with TRBJ1-1; D gene ambiguous. CDR3 length: 13 residues. Germline V lookup: CDR1 SGHRS, CDR2 YFSETQ. Trimming took off 2 bases at V and 1 base at J, with 6 bases between the two ends. CDR3 sequence: CASSFRGNTEAFF. DNA of the CDR3: TGCGCCAGCAGCTTCCGGGGGAACACTGAAGCTTTCTTT.

This clone was counted only a few times. The CDR3 sequence: CASSNDRGNRVSGYTF. CDR3 coding DNA: TGTGCCAGCAGCAATGACAGGGGGAATAGAGTAAGTGGCTACACCTTC. This rearrangement joins TRBV12-3 or TRBV12-4 to TRBJ1-2; the match to TRBD1 covers 9 bases. V lost 6 bases to trimming and J lost 7 bases; unmatched junction nucleotides: 15. This CDR3 has 16 residues.

This chain uses TRBV6-1 with TRBJ2-5; TRBD1 aligns across 7 bases. The trim removed 1 base at V and 4 bases at J, leaving 3 bases unmatched. Germline V CDR1 and CDR2: MNHNS, SASEGT. The CDR3 has 14 amino acids. For the CDR3, the DNA is TGTGCCAGCAGTGAAGTAGGGGGCGTAGAGACCCAGTACTTC. This encodes CASSEVGGVETQYF.

This clone was counted a few times. V is TRBV28 and J is TRBJ1-2, with D perhaps matching TRBD1 (5 bases). Germline values: CDR1 MDHEN, CDR2 SYDVKM. V was clipped by 6 bases and J by 0 bases, with 8 bases between them. This CDR3 spans 13 amino acids. The CDR3 here is CASRIGANYGYTF. In nucleotides, the CDR3 is TGTGCCAGCAGAATAGGGGCTAACTATGGCTACACCTTC.

This clone was counted ten times or more. The chain links TRBV4-2 to TRBJ1-4; 8 bases fit TRBD1. The germline gives CDR1 LGHNA, CDR2 YNFKEQ. This CDR3 region has 16 residues. Germline trimming cut 4 bases from V and 5 bases from J; bases unmatched to any gene: 9. CDR3 in DNA: TGTGCCAGCAGCCCCGGACAGGGAACTGGAAATGAAAAACTGTTTTTT. As protein: CASSPGQGTGNEKLFF.

This sequence joins TRBV7-9 and TRBJ2-2; 7 bases match TRBD2. The ends lost 8 bases at V and 5 bases at J; junction bases unmatched: 14. Germline CDR1 reads SEHNR; CDR2 reads FQNEAQ (reference sequence). The CDR3 length is 16 residues. CDR3 nucleotides: TGTGCCAGCGTCCGCCCCCGGGGAGGGTTGACCGGGGAGCTGTTTTTT. It encodes CASVRPRGGLTGELFF.

This clone was seen only a few times. V usage is TRBV7-8 and J usage is TRBJ2-7, with D perhaps matching TRBD2 (6 bases). The V and J ends lost 1 base and 0 bases respectively, with 13 bases between them. CDR3 length equals 16 residues. Germline V CDR1 and CDR2: SGHVS, FQNEAQ. The CDR3, as DNA: TGTGCCAGCAGCTTAGATACGTGGGGGGACTCCTACGAGCAGTACTTC. This sequence encodes CASSLDTWGDSYEQYF.

The sample holds a few counts of this clone. The rearrangement joins TRBV7-2 to TRBJ2-2; D ambiguous. Germline lookup yields CDR1 SGHTA and CDR2 FQGNSA. V was cut by 0 bases and J by 4 bases, with 3 bases left in between. The CDR3 is made up of 13 amino acids. The CDR3 bases are TGTGCCAGCAGCTTAGCTCTCACCGGGGAGCTGTTTTTT. Translating gives CASSLALTGELFF.

This clone was recorded a few times. V usage is TRBV7-2 and J usage is TRBJ2-3, with 11 positions matching TRBD2. CDR3 size: 17 residues. CDR1 is SGHTA and CDR2 is FQGNSA in the germline V gene. With V trimmed by 2 bases and J by 0 bases, 4 bases remained unmatched. As DNA, the CDR3 is TGTGCCAGCAGCTTAACTAGCGGGGGCCGAAGCACAGATACGCAGTATTTT. Residues: CASSLTSGGRSTDTQYF.

This clone occurred many times. This chain joins TRBV14 and TRBJ1-1, with 7 bases aligning to TRBD1. This CDR3 is built from 11 residues. Germline V gene lookup returns CDR1 SGHDN and CDR2 FVKESK. J lost 11 bases, V lost 4 bases, and 4 bases had no gene match. This CDR3 is CASSLTGRAFF. CDR3 sequence (DNA): TGTGCCAGCAGCCTGACAGGGAGGGCTTTCTTT.

The V and J genes are TRBV5-1 and TRBJ2-7, with TRBD1 matching over 12 bases. Unmatched junction bases numbered 0, after V lost 0 bases and J lost 5 bases. Germline lookup yields CDR1 SGHRS and CDR2 YFSETQ. This CDR3 spans 14 amino acids. DNA for the CDR3: TGCGCCAGCAGCTTGGGGGACAGGGGGCACGAGCAGTACTTC. Translation: CASSLGDRGHEQYF.

This chain joins TRBV30 and TRBJ2-5; 9 bases map to TRBD2. Germline V gene lookup returns CDR1 GTSNPN and CDR2 SVGIG (reference sequence). With 3 bases clipped from V and 4 bases from J, the junction kept 6 bases outside the gene matches. The CDR3 contains 14 residues. This CDR3 is CAWSHAGGGETQYF. CDR3 sequence (DNA): TGTGCCTGGAGCCATGCGGGGGGGGGAGAGACCCAGTACTTC.

The sample holds many counts of this clone. J is TRBJ2-2 and V is TRBV12-3 or TRBV12-4; TRBD1 matches 7 bases. V shed 8 bases, J shed 4 bases, and the junction held 7 bases outside the gene matches. This CDR3 is built from 14 residues. The CDR3 nucleotides read TGTGCCAGCTGTAGACAGGGCGGCACCGGGGAGCTGTTTTTT. This translates into CASCRQGGTGELFF.

This clone was found many times. The chain is built from TRBV5-8 and TRBJ1-1; 7 bases are a match to TRBD1. The CDR3 contains 15 residues. Per the germline V gene, CDR1 is SGHTS and CDR2 is YDEGEE. The V gene end was trimmed by 1 base and the J gene end by 6 bases; junction bases not matched to a gene: 9. CDR3 nucleotides: TGTGCCAGCAGCTTGAGGATCAGGGGGGACTCTGAAGCTTTCTTT. Amino acid sequence: CASSLRIRGDSEAFF.

This clone has a handful of counts. The chain uses TRBV9 and TRBJ1-4; the match to TRBD1 covers 9 bases. J lost 5 bases, V lost 2 bases, and 1 base had no gene match. Per the germline V gene, CDR1 is SGDLS and CDR2 is YYNGEE. The CDR3 is 14 residues long. DNA for the CDR3: TGTGCCAGCAGCGTGGGACAGGGCAATGAAAAACTGTTTTTT. It is translated as CASSVGQGNEKLFF.

At least ten counts were recorded for this clone. The rearrangement links TRBV15 to TRBJ2-7, with 8 bases fitting TRBD1. Germline CDR1 is LNHNV and CDR2 is YYDKDF (reference sequence). The CDR3 sequence is 14 residues long. With V trimmed by 5 bases and J by 3 bases, 6 bases remained unmatched. CDR3 residues: CATSWTGTGYEQYF. CDR3 sequence (DNA): TGTGCCACCAGCTGGACCGGGACAGGCTACGAGCAGTACTTC.

This clone has a count of ten or more. The chain links TRBV19 to TRBJ1-2; possible D gene TRBD1, 5 bases. Trimming removed 7 bases from V and 0 bases from J, with 9 bases in between. Germline lookup yields CDR1 LNHDA and CDR2 SQIVND (reference sequence). The CDR3 contains 13 residues. The CDR3 loop reads CASTLGPNYGYTF. In DNA form, the CDR3 reads TGTGCCAGTACGCTGGGGCCTAACTATGGCTACACCTTC.

Many counts were recorded for this clone. The rearrangement uses TRBV19 and TRBJ2-5; a possible D gene is TRBD1 (5 bases). This CDR3 has 16 amino acids. V was trimmed by 5 bases and J by 5 bases, leaving 21 bases between them. Germline V lookup: CDR1 LNHDA, CDR2 SQIVND (reference sequence). The CDR3 sequence is CASSQLSAQGGETQYF. CDR3 in DNA: TGTGCCAGTAGTCAACTTTCGGCGCAGGGTGGTGAGACCCAGTACTTC.